Listed below are T cell receptor beta chains from one sample, sequenced in a study of T cells in Graves' hyperthyroidism and ophthalmopathy. One entry per CDR3 protein results from TCRdb running MiXCR on the multiplex PCR reads. Here the sample spans approximately 250,000 distinct CDR3 sequences, 24% being singletons. Material for sequencing was blood. These receptor sequences come from a middle-aged woman with Graves' ophthalmopathy. Both conserved end residues are part of each CDR3. Fields, in order: D gene, J gene, clone size, V gene, CDR3 DNA, CDR3 protein. The D gene is left open where the match is weak. A clone size is listed for some rows: how often the clone was seen (once, few, many), or a class if it is expanded.

d_gene: TRBD1; j_gene: TRBJ1-1; abundance: many; v_gene: TRBV28; CDR3nt: TGTGCCAGCTTCGGACAGGGGACCTATTTTGAAGCTTTCTTT; CDR3aa: CASFGQGTYFEAFF
d_gene: NA; j_gene: TRBJ1-1; abundance: many; v_gene: TRBV4-1; CDR3nt: TGCGCCAGCAGCCAAGGAAAGGGATTGAACACTGAAGCTTTCTTT; CDR3aa: CASSQGKGLNTEAFF
d_gene: TRBD1; j_gene: TRBJ2-7; abundance: many; v_gene: TRBV19; CDR3nt: TGTGCCAGTAGGCGACAGGGCACCTACGAGCAGTACTTC; CDR3aa: CASRRQGTYEQYF
d_gene: TRBD1; j_gene: TRBJ1-2; abundance: many; v_gene: TRBV29-1; CDR3nt: TGCAGCGTTTCGGGACAGGGCTATGGCTACACCTTC; CDR3aa: CSVSGQGYGYTF
d_gene: TRBD1; j_gene: TRBJ2-7; abundance: NA; v_gene: TRBV6-5; CDR3nt: TGTGCCAGCAGTACTATCCCAGGGGGAAAGGGATACGGGCAGTACTTC; CDR3aa: CASSTIPGGKGYGQYF
d_gene: NA; j_gene: TRBJ1-1; abundance: many; v_gene: TRBV18; CDR3nt: TGTGCCAGCTCGACCGATGGGGGGAACACTGAAGCTTTCTTT; CDR3aa: CASSTDGGNTEAFF
d_gene: NA; j_gene: TRBJ1-1; abundance: many; v_gene: TRBV6-1; CDR3nt: TGTGCCAGCAGAGACCGGGCAAAAGCTTTCTTT; CDR3aa: CASRDRAKAFF
d_gene: NA; j_gene: TRBJ2-2; abundance: many; v_gene: TRBV24-1; CDR3nt: TGTGCCACCAGTGATTTGGGGGTCTCCGCCGATTCCGGGGAGCTGTTTTTT; CDR3aa: CATSDLGVSADSGELFF
d_gene: TRBD1; j_gene: TRBJ2-7; abundance: many; v_gene: TRBV28; CDR3nt: TGTGCCAGCAGTTTCACAGGGGCAGTGTACGAGCAGTACTTC; CDR3aa: CASSFTGAVYEQYF
d_gene: TRBD2; j_gene: TRBJ2-3; abundance: NA; v_gene: TRBV12-3/TRBV12-4; CDR3nt: TGTGCCAGCAACAAGCGGGGGGCTGACACAGATACGCAGTATTTT; CDR3aa: CASNKRGADTDTQYF
d_gene: TRBD1; j_gene: TRBJ2-7; abundance: many; v_gene: TRBV11-2; CDR3nt: TGTGCCAGCAGCTTGGGGAGGACAGGGTCCCACGAGCAGTACTTC; CDR3aa: CASSLGRTGSHEQYF
d_gene: NA; j_gene: TRBJ1-5; abundance: NA; v_gene: TRBV24-1; CDR3nt: TGTGCCACCTCTGGGGCCCGGAGGGAGCCCCAGCATTTT; CDR3aa: CATSGARREPQHF
d_gene: TRBD2; j_gene: TRBJ2-5; abundance: NA; v_gene: TRBV12-3/TRBV12-4; CDR3nt: TGTGCCAGCAGTTCCCCCTTTTCAAGCGGGAGAGGGGGCCAAGAGACCCAGTACTTC; CDR3aa: CASSSPFSSGRGGQETQYF
d_gene: NA; j_gene: TRBJ2-7; abundance: once; v_gene: TRBV28; CDR3nt: TGTGCCAGCAGTTTAAGGTTGGGCGGGACAGCCTACGAGCAGTACTTC; CDR3aa: CASSLRLGGTAYEQYF
d_gene: NA; j_gene: TRBJ2-4; abundance: NA; v_gene: TRBV6-5; CDR3nt: TGTGCCAGCAGTTACGGGGGAGGCGGGAACATTCAGTACTTC; CDR3aa: CASSYGGGGNIQYF
d_gene: TRBD1; j_gene: TRBJ1-1; abundance: many; v_gene: TRBV4-1; CDR3nt: TGCGCCAGCAGCCCCTGGACAGGGTTGAAAACTGAAGCTTTCTTT; CDR3aa: CASSPWTGLKTEAFF
d_gene: NA; j_gene: TRBJ2-2; abundance: many; v_gene: TRBV5-1; CDR3nt: TGCGCCAGCAGCTTGGATCGGACAGTTAACACCGGGGAGCTGTTTTTT; CDR3aa: CASSLDRTVNTGELFF
d_gene: NA; j_gene: TRBJ2-5; abundance: NA; v_gene: TRBV29-1; CDR3nt: TGCAGCGCGGGACTGCAAGAGACCCAGTACTTC; CDR3aa: CSAGLQETQYF
d_gene: NA; j_gene: TRBJ1-2; abundance: NA; v_gene: TRBV7-8; CDR3nt: TGTGCCAGCAGCTTAGGAGCCCCTGGGCATGGCTACACCTTC; CDR3aa: CASSLGAPGHGYTF
d_gene: NA; j_gene: TRBJ2-7; abundance: NA; v_gene: TRBV12-5; CDR3nt: TGTGCTAGTGGTTTTTTCCCGGGGGAATCCTACGAGCAGTACTTC; CDR3aa: CASGFFPGESYEQYF
d_gene: TRBD1; j_gene: TRBJ1-3; abundance: many; v_gene: TRBV7-8; CDR3nt: TGTGCCAGCAGCTCAGAGGGGGCGGGAAACACCATATATTTT; CDR3aa: CASSSEGAGNTIYF
d_gene: TRBD2; j_gene: TRBJ2-2; abundance: many; v_gene: TRBV19; CDR3nt: TGTGCCAGTACCCCTTCGACTAGCTGGGTCGCCGGGGAGCTGTTTTTT; CDR3aa: CASTPSTSWVAGELFF
d_gene: NA; j_gene: TRBJ1-5; abundance: many; v_gene: TRBV14; CDR3nt: TGTGCCAGCAGCCCTTTGGGTGGCAATCAGCCCCAGCATTTT; CDR3aa: CASSPLGGNQPQHF
d_gene: NA; j_gene: TRBJ1-2; abundance: once; v_gene: TRBV15; CDR3nt: TGTGCCACCAGCATAGGGAGTTTTGGCTACACCTTC; CDR3aa: CATSIGSFGYTF
d_gene: NA; j_gene: TRBJ2-5; abundance: many; v_gene: TRBV5-5; CDR3nt: TGTGCCAGCAGTTTCCCCAGGGGCGGGGAGACCCAGTACTTC; CDR3aa: CASSFPRGGETQYF
d_gene: TRBD1; j_gene: TRBJ1-2; abundance: many; v_gene: TRBV6-1; CDR3nt: TGTGCCAGCAGTCCCCTCGGGACAGTAGTAAGCGGCTACACCTTC; CDR3aa: CASSPLGTVVSGYTF
d_gene: NA; j_gene: TRBJ2-7; abundance: many; v_gene: TRBV20-1; CDR3nt: TGCAGTGCTAGAGACAGACGGGACTACGAGCAGTACTTC; CDR3aa: CSARDRRDYEQYF
d_gene: NA; j_gene: TRBJ2-7; abundance: many; v_gene: TRBV7-8; CDR3nt: TGTGCCAGCAGCCTGGACAGGCAGTACTTC; CDR3aa: CASSLDRQYF
d_gene: TRBD2; j_gene: TRBJ2-2; abundance: many; v_gene: TRBV3-1; CDR3nt: TGTGCCAGCAGCCCCTCTAGCGGGTTAGCGAACACCGGGGAGCTGTTTTTT; CDR3aa: CASSPSSGLANTGELFF
d_gene: NA; j_gene: TRBJ2-4; abundance: many; v_gene: TRBV6-1; CDR3nt: TGTGCCAGCAGTCCACGCCCAGGACAAGCCAAAAACATTCAGTACTTC; CDR3aa: CASSPRPGQAKNIQYF
d_gene: NA; j_gene: TRBJ2-7; abundance: many; v_gene: TRBV9; CDR3nt: TGTGCCAGCAGCGTAGAGGCGAGTAGCGTCTCCTACGAGCAGTACTTC; CDR3aa: CASSVEASSVSYEQYF
d_gene: NA; j_gene: TRBJ1-2; abundance: many; v_gene: TRBV14; CDR3nt: TGTGCCAGCAGCCAACAACGGTTATATGGCTACACCTTC; CDR3aa: CASSQQRLYGYTF
d_gene: TRBD2; j_gene: TRBJ2-5; abundance: many; v_gene: TRBV7-2; CDR3nt: TGTGCCAGCAGCTTAGTAGCGGGAGGGCCGGTAGAGACCCAGTACTTC; CDR3aa: CASSLVAGGPVETQYF
d_gene: NA; j_gene: TRBJ1-1; abundance: many; v_gene: TRBV19; CDR3nt: TGTGCCAGTAGTATAGCAAGGAGTTCTACTGAAGCTTTCTTT; CDR3aa: CASSIARSSTEAFF
d_gene: TRBD1; j_gene: TRBJ2-7; abundance: NA; v_gene: TRBV7-6; CDR3nt: TGTGCCAGCAGCTTAGCAGGGGCGCAGGGGGCTTCCTACGAGCAGTACTTC; CDR3aa: CASSLAGAQGASYEQYF
d_gene: NA; j_gene: TRBJ1-1; abundance: few; v_gene: TRBV12-3/TRBV12-4; CDR3nt: TGTGCCAGCAGTCGAGCAGGGATGGGCACTGAAGCTTTCTTT; CDR3aa: CASSRAGMGTEAFF
d_gene: NA; j_gene: TRBJ1-1; abundance: NA; v_gene: TRBV20-1; CDR3nt: TGCAGTGTTCAGGGCAGGGTTAGCACTGAAGCTTTCTTT; CDR3aa: CSVQGRVSTEAFF